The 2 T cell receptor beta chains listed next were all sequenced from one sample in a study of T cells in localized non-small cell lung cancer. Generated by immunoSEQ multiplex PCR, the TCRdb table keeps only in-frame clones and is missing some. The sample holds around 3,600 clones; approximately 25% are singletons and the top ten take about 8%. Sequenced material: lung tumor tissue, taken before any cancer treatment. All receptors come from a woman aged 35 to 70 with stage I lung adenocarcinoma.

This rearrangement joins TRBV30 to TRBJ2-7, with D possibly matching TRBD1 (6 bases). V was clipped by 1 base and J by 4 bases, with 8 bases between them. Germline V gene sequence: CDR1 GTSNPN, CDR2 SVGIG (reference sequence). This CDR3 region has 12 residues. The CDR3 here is CAWSETGYEQYF. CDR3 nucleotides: TGTGCCTGGAGTGAAACAGGGTACGAGCAGTACTTC. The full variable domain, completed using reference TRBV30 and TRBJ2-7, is SQTIHQWPATLVQPVGSPLSLECTVEGTSNPNLYWYRQAAGRGLQLLFYSVGIGQISSEVPQNLSASRPQDRQFILSSKKLLLSDSGFYLCAWSETGYEQYFGPGTRLTVT.

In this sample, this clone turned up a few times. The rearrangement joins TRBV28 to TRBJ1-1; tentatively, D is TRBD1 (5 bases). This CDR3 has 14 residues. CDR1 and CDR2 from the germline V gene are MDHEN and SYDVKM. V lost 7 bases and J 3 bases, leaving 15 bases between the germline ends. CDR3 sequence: CASIDRGGDTEAFF. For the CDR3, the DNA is TGTGCCAGCATTGATCGGGGCGGGGACACTGAAGCTTTCTTT. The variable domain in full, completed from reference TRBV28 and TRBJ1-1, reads DVKVTQSSRYLVKRTGEKVFLECVQDMDHENMFWYRQDPGLGLRLIYFSYDVKMKEKGDIPEGYSVSREKKERFSLILESASTNQTSMYLCASIDRGGDTEAFFGQGTRLTVV.